The next 21 T cell receptor beta chains were all read from a single sample in a study of identical twins. TCRdb redid the calling of the 5' RACE reads with MiXCR, one entry per CDR3 protein. The top ten hold roughly 7% of the sample, which has 300,000 to 350,000 distinct CDR3 sequences, 12% seen once. These data also featured in a second study, about yellow fever vaccine responses in identical twins.

Sequencing was carried out using CD8+ T cells sorted from blood. Receptors originate from a woman between 18 and 29 years old in good health.

J is TRBJ1-3 and V is TRBV28, with D possibly matching TRBD1 (5 bases). Trimming stripped 9 bases from V and 0 bases from J, with 24 bases between. The CDR3 loop spans 18 amino acids. From germline, CDR1 is MDHEN and CDR2 SYDVKM. The CDR3 sequence: CASSQDQGRTFSGNTIYF. CDR3 in DNA: TGTGCCAGTAGCCAGGATCAGGGCAGGACGTTCTCTGGAAACACCATATATTTT.

This clonotype showed up just a few times. The chain employs TRBV14 and TRBJ2-5; the match to TRBD2 covers 11 bases. The CDR3 is 19 residues long. J gave up 1 base and V 0 bases, and 10 bases lay outside the gene matches. In germline, CDR1 is SGHDN, CDR2 FVKESK. CDR3 loop: CASSQDKLAGERPQETQYF. CDR3 nucleotide sequence: TGTGCCAGCAGCCAAGATAAACTAGCGGGAGAGCGGCCCCAAGAGACCCAGTACTTC.

This clonotype was recorded many times. The chain carries TRBV24-1 and TRBJ2-1, with 8 bases that match TRBD1. This CDR3 is 14 amino acids long. Looked up from germline, CDR1 is KGHDR and CDR2 is SFDVKD. V dropped 5 bases and J dropped 7; count of bases not matched to a gene: 6. The CDR3 DNA reads TGTGCCACCAGTGGTCGGACAGGGTGGAATGAGCAGTTCTTC. Encoded protein: CATSGRTGWNEQFF.

This clonotype came up a few times. This chain connects TRBV6-2 or TRBV6-3 to TRBJ2-1; 9 nucleotides align to TRBD2. The CDR3 length is 21 residues. CDR1 is MNHEY and CDR2 is SVGEGT in the germline V gene. V lost 7 bases to trimming and J lost 10 bases; unmatched junction nucleotides: 32. In DNA, the CDR3 is TGTGCCAGCAAGGGGGACCCCTCCCAGGGGGGAGTAGCGGGAGAGGTAAGGGAGCAGTTCTTC. This codes for CASKGDPSQGGVAGEVREQFF.

This clonotype was counted between two and nine times. The V and J genes are TRBV2 and TRBJ2-7; the D gene is possibly TRBD1 (6 bases). This CDR3 contains 10 residues. Trimming stripped 10 bases from V and 6 bases from J, with 10 bases between. CDR1 and CDR2 from the germline V gene are SNHLY and FYNNEI. CDR3 in amino acids: CATTGLEQYF. CDR3 sequence (DNA): TGTGCCACCACAGGGCTCGAGCAGTACTTC.

V usage is TRBV18 and J usage is TRBJ2-7; 7 bases line up with TRBD1. The CDR3 extends over 15 amino acids. After removal of 3 bases from V and 6 bases from J, the junction contained 11 bases not matched to a gene. The V gene's germline CDR1 is KGHSH and CDR2 LQKENI. CDR3 in amino acids: CASSPFETGFSEQYF. In DNA, the CDR3 is TGTGCCAGCTCACCGTTCGAGACAGGGTTTTCCGAGCAGTACTTC.

The J gene is TRBJ2-7, the V gene TRBV19; D is unresolved. Germline CDR1 and CDR2: LNHDA and SQIVND (reference sequence). The V and J ends lost 3 bases and 2 bases respectively, with 14 bases between them. The CDR3 is 15 residues long. DNA for the CDR3: TGTGCCAGTAGTATTTTACTCGCGTCAGCCTACGAGCAGTACTTC. Its translation is CASSILLASAYEQYF.

This clonotype was counted between two and nine times. The V and J genes are TRBV7-3 and TRBJ2-3, with D possibly being TRBD1 (5 bases). The CDR3 runs 14 residues. Germline V gene lookup returns CDR1 SGHTA and CDR2 FQGTGA. V was shortened by 10 bases and J by 2 bases, with 16 bases between the two germline ends. The CDR3 sequence: CAITQVINTDTQYF. DNA for the CDR3: TGTGCCATCACACAGGTGATAAACACAGATACGCAGTATTTT.

This clonotype was picked up a small number of times. The chain employs TRBV7-9 and TRBJ2-1; TRBD2 might be the D (5 bases). The germline V gene has CDR1 SEHNR and CDR2 FQNEAQ (reference sequence). The CDR3 length is 15 residues. Trimming cost V 2 bases and J 10 bases, with 18 bases left between them. The CDR3 nucleotides read TGTGCCAGCAGCTTATCTGCGGGCTCCTGGAAGGAGCAGTTCTTC. It encodes CASSLSAGSWKEQFF.

The rearrangement joins TRBV4-1 to TRBJ2-1; TRBD1 is a possible D gene (6 bases). The CDR3 is 14 residues long. Germline V gene lookup returns CDR1 MGHRA and CDR2 YSYEKL. The germline V and J ends were trimmed by 6 bases and 9 bases, with 18 bases remaining between them. The CDR3 coding sequence is TGCGCCAGCAGGGGGGCCTCGGTTGGGAGTGAGCAGTTCTTC. It yields the protein CASRGASVGSEQFF.

The chain recombines TRBV12-3 or TRBV12-4 with TRBJ2-7; D gene uncertain. This CDR3 comprises 12 residues. The V end was cut by 5 bases, the J end by 6 bases, with 11 bases between. The CDR3 sequence: CASSPDPGEQYF. The CDR3, as DNA: TGTGCCAGCAGTCCAGACCCGGGCGAGCAGTACTTC.

This chain links TRBV27 with TRBJ2-1; 8 nucleotides align to TRBD1. Losses at the gene ends were 5 bases for V and 8 bases for J; bases not matched to a gene: 11. This CDR3 spans 15 amino acids. In germline, CDR1 is MNHEY, CDR2 SMNVEV (reference sequence). The DNA for the CDR3 is TGTGCCAGCAGTGAGGGACAGGTGTCTCCCCATGAGCAGTTCTTC. It encodes CASSEGQVSPHEQFF.

This clonotype was seen a few times. The J gene is TRBJ2-2, the V gene TRBV7-9, with D possibly matching TRBD2 (6 bases). Trimming took 8 bases from V and 4 from J, leaving 20 bases between them. The CDR3 runs to 16 residues. Germline CDR1 SEHNR, CDR2 FQNEAQ (reference sequence). In DNA form, the CDR3 reads TGTGCCAGCGTCGTAGCTGGGACTGTCAGCACCGGGGAGCTGTTTTTT. It specifies CASVVAGTVSTGELFF.

The J gene is TRBJ2-2, the V gene TRBV27; perhaps TRBD1 as D (6 bases). This CDR3 comprises 16 residues. The germline V gene encodes CDR1 MNHEY and CDR2 SMNVEV (reference sequence). Trimming stripped 3 bases from V and 0 bases from J, with 11 bases between. Here the CDR3 DNA reads TGTGCCAGCAGTTTTGACAGGTTCGCGAACACCGGGGAGCTGTTTTTT. Its protein product is CASSFDRFANTGELFF.

The chain employs TRBV21-1 and TRBJ2-5. TRBV21-1 is annotated as a pseudogene. The CDR3 is made up of 13 amino acids. For the CDR3, the DNA is TGTGCCAGCAGCATAAGGGAAACCGAGACCCAGTACTTC. This sequence encodes CASSIRETETQYF.

There are a few counts of this clonotype. The V call is TRBV4-1, the J call TRBJ2-5, with D possibly TRBD2 on 7 matching bases. CDR1 MGHRA and CDR2 YSYEKL come from the germline V gene. The CDR3 loop spans 17 amino acids. V lost 0 bases and J lost 2, with 16 bases in between. This CDR3 is CASSQDGRGKIQETQYF. DNA of the CDR3: TGCGCCAGCAGCCAAGATGGGAGGGGGAAAATACAAGAGACCCAGTACTTC.

This chain joins TRBV10-3 and TRBJ1-6; D gene uncertain. V was trimmed by 3 bases and J by 7 bases, leaving 4 bases between them. Germline V gene sequence: CDR1 ENHRY, CDR2 SYGVKD. The CDR3 sequence is 12 residues long. CDR3 in DNA: TGTGCCATCAGTGATGGGAATTCACCCCTCCACTTT. Translating it yields CAISDGNSPLHF.

The chain uses TRBV6-2 or TRBV6-3 and TRBJ2-5, with 15 bases fitting TRBD2. The CDR3 is 15 amino acids. V was clipped by 8 bases and J by 4 bases; unmatched bases: 5. The germline V gene encodes CDR1 MNHEY and CDR2 SVGEGT. The CDR3 sequence is CASRWTSGGAETQYF. The CDR3 region has the DNA TGTGCCAGCCGTTGGACTAGCGGGGGGGCAGAGACCCAGTACTTC.

The rearrangement uses TRBV15 and TRBJ2-7, with 11 bases aligning to TRBD1. The CDR3 consists of 14 residues. V lost 5 bases and J lost 4; bases outside the gene matches: 4. The germline V gene encodes CDR1 LNHNV and CDR2 YYDKDF (reference sequence). The CDR3 DNA sequence: TGTGCCACCAGCCTGGACAGGGGGCTGTACGAGCAGTACTTC. Its protein product is CATSLDRGLYEQYF.

This clonotype was detected only a few times. This chain joins TRBV9 and TRBJ2-5; D is possibly TRBD1 (7 bases). Per the germline V gene, CDR1 is SGDLS and CDR2 is YYNGEE. V was clipped by 4 bases and J by 4 bases, with 17 bases between them. The CDR3 extends over 15 amino acids. The CDR3 nucleotides are TGTGCCAGCAGCAGGCGGGACAGTCTGGGAGAGACCCAGTACTTC. Its protein product is CASSRRDSLGETQYF. The whole variable domain, filled in from reference TRBV9 and TRBJ2-5, reads DSGVTQTPKHLITATGQRVTLRCSPRSGDLSVYWYQQSLDQGLQFLIQYYNGEERAKGNILERFSAQQFPDLHSELNLSSLELGDSALYFCASSRRDSLGETQYFGPGTRLLVL.

This chain links TRBV18 with TRBJ2-1, with TRBD2 matching 7 bases. Germline V gives CDR1 KGHSH, CDR2 LQKENI. With 6 bases clipped from V and 6 bases from J, the junction kept 11 bases outside the gene matches. The CDR3 has 15 residues. The CDR3 loop is CASSFAGEDLNEQFF. Written as DNA, the CDR3 is TGTGCCAGCTCCTTCGCGGGGGAAGACCTCAATGAGCAGTTCTTC.